This passage covers 15 T cell receptor beta chains from one sample sequenced in a study of blood T cell repertoires in COVID-19. Measured with immunoSEQ multiplex PCR; TCRdb has only the in-frame clones, and not every one. The sample shows roughly 220,000 clones, around 86% of them seen only once. Sequencing was carried out using peripheral blood. The source is a woman aged 80 or older with COVID-19, enrolled during active disease.

The rearrangement joins TRBV28 to TRBJ2-7; TRBD2 might be the D (7 bases). Germline assignment: CDR1 MDHEN and CDR2 SYDVKM. V was cut by 6 bases and J by 0 bases, with 15 bases left in between. CDR3 length: 15 amino acids. The CDR3 nucleotides are TGTGCCAGCAGACCAAGGGGGGGATACTCCTACGAGCAGTACTTC. This gives the protein CASRPRGGYSYEQYF.

The chain links TRBV7-2 to TRBJ2-1; 11 bases fit TRBD2. Trimming took 2 bases from V and 9 from J; bases not matched to a gene: 9. Germline-derived CDR1 and CDR2 are SGHTA and FQGNSA. The CDR3 is 16 amino acids. This chain's CDR3 is CASSLSLAGGPGEQFF. The CDR3 DNA is TGTGCCAGCAGCTTATCGCTAGCGGGAGGTCCTGGTGAGCAGTTCTTC. Complete variable domain (other parts from reference TRBV7-2 and TRBJ2-1): GAGVSQSPSNKVTEKGKDVELRCDPISGHTALYWYRQSLGQGLEFLIYFQGNSAPDKSGLPSDRFSAERTGGSVSTLTIQRTQQEDSAVYLCASSLSLAGGPGEQFFGPGTRLTVL.

J is TRBJ1-2 and V is TRBV5-4; D is unresolved. The V end was cut by 4 bases, the J end by 4 bases, with 11 bases between. The CDR3 loop spans 13 amino acids. CDR1 and CDR2 from the germline V gene are SGHNT and YYREEE (reference sequence). The CDR3 DNA is TGTGCCAGCAGCCGGGTTGGAATCTATGGCTACACCTTC. Amino acids: CASSRVGIYGYTF. Combining the CDR3 with reference TRBV5-4 and TRBJ1-2 gives the whole variable domain ETGVTQSPTHLIKTRGQQVTLRCSSQSGHNTVSWYQQALGQGPQFIFQYYREEENGRGNFPPRFSGLQFPNYSSELNVNALELDDSALYLCASSRVGIYGYTFGSGTRLTVV.

The J gene is TRBJ2-2, the V gene TRBV24-1, with 9 bases identical to TRBD1. V lost 4 bases, J lost 1 base, and 6 bases stayed unmatched. CDR3 length equals 17 residues. Germline V gene lookup returns CDR1 KGHDR and CDR2 SFDVKD. The CDR3 protein is CATSEAGTGRNTGELFF. CDR3 bases: TGTGCCACCAGTGAGGCCGGGACAGGGAGGAACACCGGGGAGCTGTTTTTT.

This clone was seen once. The chain combines TRBV7-3 with TRBJ2-3; a possible D gene is TRBD1 (5 bases). The CDR3 consists of 15 residues. CDR1 is SGHTA and CDR2 is FQGTGA in the germline V gene. The V and J ends lost 1 base and 2 bases respectively, with 10 bases between them. CDR3 in DNA: TGTGCCAGCAGCTTAATGCCCAGGGCCACAGATACGCAGTATTTT. Translated: CASSLMPRATDTQYF.

The V call is TRBV19, the J call TRBJ2-1, with 7 bases that match TRBD2. Germline CDR1 and CDR2: LNHDA and SQIVND (reference sequence). After removal of 3 bases from V and 10 bases from J, the junction contained 15 bases not matched to a gene. CDR3 length: 16 amino acids. The CDR3 bases are TGTGCCAGTAGTATCCCTCGACTAGCCTCGCGAGAGGAGCAGTTCTTC. This translates into CASSIPRLASREEQFF.

This clone occurred once. In the same sample, other DNA sequences code for this CDR3. The rearrangement links TRBV6-6 to TRBJ1-5; D is undetermined. V lost 6 bases and J 1 base, leaving 7 bases between the germline ends. CDR3 length: 13 residues. Looked up from germline, CDR1 is MNHNY and CDR2 is SVGAGI (reference sequence). The DNA for the CDR3 is TGTGCCAGCAGCCCCGGGAGCAATCAGCCCCAGCATTTT. Translated, it gives CASSPGSNQPQHF.

The V and J genes are TRBV18 and TRBJ2-1; 11 nucleotides align to TRBD1. The germline gives CDR1 KGHSH, CDR2 LQKENI. V lost 4 bases to trimming and J lost 7 bases; unmatched junction nucleotides: 6. CDR3 size: 15 residues. The CDR3 loop is CASSLGQGAYNEQFF. The CDR3 nucleotides read TGTGCCAGCTCACTCGGACAGGGGGCGTATAATGAGCAGTTCTTC. The full variable domain, with the rest looked up from reference TRBV18 and TRBJ2-1, is NAGVMQNPRHLVRRRGQEARLRCSPMKGHSHVYWYRQLPEEGLKFMVYLQKENIIDESGMPKERFSAEFPKEGPSILRIQQVVRGDSAAYFCASSLGQGAYNEQFFGPGTRLTVL.

The CDR3 nucleotides read TGTGCCAGCAACAGGGGTGGAATCACCGGGGAGCTGTTTTTT. This sequence encodes CASNRGGITGELFF. The chain links TRBV27 to TRBJ2-2; 7 bases align to TRBD1. Germline CDR1 and CDR2: MNHEY and SMNVEV (reference sequence). J was trimmed by 4 bases and V by 7 bases; bases with no gene match: 6. This CDR3 contains 14 residues.

The rearrangement joins TRBV14 to TRBJ2-1; TRBD2 might be the D (6 bases). Germline V gene data show CDR1 as SGHDN and CDR2 as FVKESK. The CDR3 sequence is 13 residues long. V was clipped by 1 base and J by 10 bases, with 11 bases between them. The CDR3 nucleotides read TGTGCCAGCAGCCAAGGGCTGGGGAGGGAGCAGTTCTTC. Its translation is CASSQGLGREQFF.

The rearrangement uses TRBV7-2 and TRBJ1-2; TRBD1 matches 7 bases. The germline V gene encodes CDR1 SGHTA and CDR2 FQGNSA. The trim removed 4 bases at V and 4 bases at J, leaving 9 bases unmatched. The CDR3 sequence is 15 residues long. This chain's CDR3 is CASSSRDSTFYGYTF. Here the CDR3 DNA reads TGTGCCAGCAGCTCCCGGGACAGTACGTTCTATGGCTACACCTTC.

The chain is built from TRBV6-5 and TRBJ1-3; TRBD1 agrees at 8 bases. Germline CDR1 MNHEY, CDR2 SVGAGI. V dropped 5 bases and J dropped 2; count of bases not matched to a gene: 5. This CDR3 contains 15 residues. The CDR3 DNA reads TGTGCCAGCAGTCGACAGGGGTTCCCTGGAAACACCATATATTTT. As protein: CASSRQGFPGNTIYF.

The rearrangement joins TRBV18 to TRBJ2-7, with 13 bases matching TRBD2. This CDR3 contains 16 residues. Germline assignment: CDR1 KGHSH and CDR2 LQKENI. The junction had 6 bases not matched to a gene; V was cut back by 1 base and J by 6 bases. The CDR3 DNA reads as TGTGCCAGCTCACCACTTTGGACTAGCGGGAGCGCCGAGCAGTACTTC. Protein sequence: CASSPLWTSGSAEQYF.

The chain couples TRBV5-6 to TRBJ1-1; maybe TRBD1 (5 bases). Trimming left V 3 bases short and J 1 base short, with 13 bases between. This CDR3 has 15 amino acids. CDR1 SGHDT and CDR2 YYEEEE come from the germline V gene. CDR3 residues: CASSYQGSRNTEAFF. DNA for the CDR3: TGTGCCAGCAGCTATCAGGGATCACGGAACACTGAAGCTTTCTTT.

The chain combines TRBV28 with TRBJ2-2; D possibly corresponds to TRBD2 (5 bases). CDR1 is MDHEN, CDR2 SYDVKM, per germline. The germline V and J ends were trimmed by 4 bases and 7 bases, with 16 bases remaining between them. The CDR3 length is 15 residues. CDR3 amino acids: CASSSDTLGGGELFF. The CDR3, as DNA: TGTGCCAGCAGTTCCGACACCCTCGGAGGCGGGGAGCTGTTTTTT.